A single sample gave rise to the 23 T cell receptor beta chains below, sequenced in a study of T cells in Graves' hyperthyroidism and ophthalmopathy. Authors of the study amplified TCR beta CDR3 regions from RNA transcripts. With the HTBI primer set, the TCR CDR3 went through a first round of RT-PCR. TCRdb analysed the multiplex PCR reads with MiXCR anew, one entry per CDR3 protein. The table shows 190,000 or so distinct CDR3 sequences, with about a sixth occurring only once. Sequencing was carried out using blood. These receptors were obtained from a man aged 40-49 years with Graves' hyperthyroidism.

The V gene is TRBV7-3, the J gene TRBJ2-3; 9 nucleotides agree with TRBD2. This CDR3 region has 15 residues. V shed 1 base, J shed 5 bases, and the junction held 4 bases outside the gene matches. CDR1 and CDR2 (germline): SGHTA, FQGTGA. The CDR3: CASSLKAGGQDTQYF. Written as DNA, the CDR3 is TGTGCCAGCAGCTTAAAGGCGGGGGGGCAAGATACGCAGTATTTT. The entire variable domain, with the rest obtained from reference TRBV7-3 and TRBJ2-3, is as follows: GAGVSQTPSNKVTEKGKYVELRCDPISGHTALYWYRQSLGQGPEFLIYFQGTGAADDSGLPNDRFFAVRPEGSVSTLKIQRTERGDSAVYLCASSLKAGGQDTQYFGPGTRLTVL.

This clonotype was observed a handful of times. This sequence joins TRBV12-3 or TRBV12-4 and TRBJ2-1; 7 nucleotides agree with TRBD2. V was pared by 2 bases and J by 5 bases, with 0 bases of the junction left unmatched. The CDR3 extends over 13 amino acids. The CDR3 sequence: CASSLLADNEQFF. As DNA, the CDR3 is TGTGCCAGCAGTTTACTAGCGGACAATGAGCAGTTCTTC.

This clonotype has ten or more counts. The rearrangement uses TRBV7-2 and TRBJ1-4, with D unresolved. There are 13 residues in the CDR3. Trimming cost V 8 bases and J 4 bases, with 11 bases left between them. Per germline, CDR1 SGHTA and CDR2 FQGNSA. The CDR3 loop is CASGRAVNEKLFF. Here the CDR3 DNA reads TGTGCCAGCGGGAGGGCGGTTAATGAAAAACTGTTTTTT.

Many counts were recorded for this clonotype. J is TRBJ2-1 and V is TRBV11-3; TRBD1 is a possible D gene (6 bases). This CDR3 region has 16 residues. Germline V gene data show CDR1 as SGHNT and CDR2 as YENEEA. Trimming left V 2 bases short and J 0 bases short, with 11 bases between. In DNA, the CDR3 is TGTGCCAGCAGCTTACTCGGACAGAACTCCTACAATGAGCAGTTCTTC. Protein sequence: CASSLLGQNSYNEQFF.

This clonotype was detected a few times. This sequence joins TRBV11-3 and TRBJ2-3; D gene unclear. V dropped 4 bases and J dropped 4 bases, with 6 bases sitting between them. The CDR3 extends over 12 amino acids. Germline assignment: CDR1 SGHNT and CDR2 YENEEA. The CDR3 reads CASSSNPDTQYF. The CDR3 DNA sequence: TGTGCCAGCAGCTCGAACCCAGATACGCAGTATTTT.

This clonotype was picked up many times. V is TRBV6-2 or TRBV6-3 and J is TRBJ1-2, with D unresolved. The CDR3 consists of 13 residues. The V gene's germline CDR1 is MNHEY and CDR2 SVGEGT. V gave up 6 bases and J gave up 7 bases, with 15 bases separating them. CDR3 sequence reads: CASRERRSSGYTF. The CDR3 nucleotides read TGTGCCAGCAGGGAGAGGCGCAGTTCTGGCTACACCTTC.

The table lists this clonotype with a few counts. The rearrangement uses TRBV5-6 and TRBJ2-7; D assignment may be TRBD1 or TRBD2 (6 bases each). Germline V gene lookup returns CDR1 SGHDT and CDR2 YYEEEE. V was cut by 6 bases and J by 3 bases, with 16 bases left in between. CDR3 length: 14 residues. CDR3 DNA sequence: TGTGCCAGCAATTATGGGGGGCGCGTCTACGAGCAGTACTTC. It encodes CASNYGGRVYEQYF.

The chain carries TRBV19 and TRBJ1-1; TRBD1 matches at 7 bases. The CDR3 runs 14 residues. V shed 6 bases, J shed 7 bases, and the junction held 11 bases outside the gene matches. Germline CDR1 LNHDA, CDR2 SQIVND (reference sequence). The CDR3 DNA reads TGTGCCAGTAGCCCGGGACAGTTTATTCGTGAAGCTTTCTTT. This encodes CASSPGQFIREAFF.

This sequence joins TRBV4-1 and TRBJ2-7; D possibly corresponds to TRBD1 (6 bases). CDR1 is MGHRA and CDR2 is YSYEKL in the germline V gene. The CDR3 length is 14 residues. V shed 2 bases and J shed 3 bases, with 11 bases lying between them. The CDR3 nucleotides are TGCGCCAGCAGCCAAACAGGGTCAAACTACGAGCAGTACTTC. Translation gives CASSQTGSNYEQYF.

This clonotype was seen ten or more times. The rearrangement uses TRBV7-8 and TRBJ1-2; TRBD1 aligns across 8 bases. Germline V gene lookup returns CDR1 SGHVS and CDR2 FQNEAQ. Germline trimming cut 5 bases from V and 3 bases from J; bases unmatched to any gene: 2. CDR3 length: 13 residues. CDR3 in amino acids: CASSPGGDYGYTF. The CDR3 DNA follows: TGTGCCAGCAGCCCAGGGGGCGACTATGGCTACACCTTC.

In its sample, this clonotype was seen a few times. The V gene is TRBV28, the J gene TRBJ2-7, with 13 bases lining up with TRBD2. The junction had 8 bases not matched to a gene; V was cut back by 3 bases and J by 0 bases. Germline lookup yields CDR1 MDHEN and CDR2 SYDVKM. This CDR3 is built from 18 residues. DNA of the CDR3: TGTGCCAGCAGTTTTTTACCGGGACTAGCGGGAAGCTCCTACGAGCAGTACTTC. Translation: CASSFLPGLAGSSYEQYF.

There are many counts of this clonotype. The rearrangement joins TRBV5-1 to TRBJ2-7; D ambiguous. Trimming removed 5 bases from V and 2 bases from J, with 17 bases in between. The CDR3 runs to 15 residues. The germline V gene has CDR1 SGHRS and CDR2 YFSETQ. This CDR3 reads CASRLGPHQTYEQYF. The CDR3, as DNA: TGCGCCAGCAGGCTAGGACCTCACCAGACCTACGAGCAGTACTTC.

This clonotype was counted between two and nine times. CDR3 loop: CASSQDLWNSPLHF. The CDR3, as DNA: TGTGCCAGCAGCCAAGATTTATGGAATTCACCCCTCCACTTT. The chain joins TRBV4-2 to TRBJ1-6; D unclear. The germline CDR1 and CDR2 sequences are LGHNA and YNFKEQ. This CDR3 contains 14 residues. With 0 bases removed from V and 7 bases from J, the gap between germline ends came to 7 bases.

This clonotype was detected ten times or more. This chain uses TRBV28 with TRBJ1-1; D perhaps matches TRBD1 (5 bases). The germline gives CDR1 MDHEN, CDR2 SYDVKM. Trimming removed 4 bases from V and 1 base from J, with 13 bases in between. The CDR3 runs 15 residues. CDR3 amino acids: CASSYGWGSNTEAFF. CDR3 bases: TGTGCCAGCAGTTACGGTTGGGGCTCGAACACTGAAGCTTTCTTT.

The V gene is TRBV11-2, the J gene TRBJ1-6; D is undetermined. V lost 2 bases and J lost 3, with 5 bases in between. The germline CDR1 and CDR2 sequences are SGHAT and FQNNGV. There are 14 residues in the CDR3. Here the CDR3 reads CASSLLGYNSPLHF. The CDR3 coding sequence is TGTGCCAGCAGCTTACTGGGCTATAATTCACCCCTCCACTTT. The whole variable domain, remainder taken from reference TRBV11-2 and TRBJ1-6, is EAGVAQSPRYKIIEKRQSVAFWCNPISGHATLYWYQQILGQGPKLLIQFQNNGVVDDSQLPKDRFSAERLKGVDSTLKIQPAKLEDSAVYLCASSLLGYNSPLHFGNGTRLTVT.

This clonotype has at least ten counts. The chain employs TRBV7-2 and TRBJ2-5; unclear D gene. Germline V gene data show CDR1 as SGHTA and CDR2 as FQGNSA. With 2 bases removed from V and 2 bases from J, the gap between germline ends came to 6 bases. CDR3 length equals 13 residues. The DNA of the CDR3 is TGTGCCAGCAGCTTAACCAAGCAAGAGACCCAGTACTTC. This translates into CASSLTKQETQYF.

This clonotype has more than one count but fewer than ten. The V call is TRBV5-1, the J call TRBJ1-3; D may be TRBD1 (5 bases). The CDR3 covers 16 residues. With 4 bases removed from V and 1 base from J, the gap between germline ends came to 15 bases. Germline-derived CDR1 and CDR2 are SGHRS and YFSETQ. CDR3 sequence: CASSPESGGSGNTIYF. CDR3 DNA: TGCGCCAGCAGCCCCGAGTCCGGGGGTTCTGGAAACACCATATATTTT. Drawing the rest from reference TRBV5-1 and TRBJ1-3, the complete variable domain is KAGVTQTPRYLIKTRGQQVTLSCSPISGHRSVSWYQQTPGQGLQFLFEYFSETQRNKGNFPGRFSGRQFSNSRSEMNVSTLELGDSALYLCASSPESGGSGNTIYFGEGSWLTVV.

This chain uses TRBV27 with TRBJ2-7; tentative D call: TRBD2 (5 bases). Trimming shortened V by 6 bases and J by 7 bases, and 16 bases separated the two germline ends. In germline, CDR1 is MNHEY, CDR2 SMNVEV (reference sequence). The CDR3 runs 13 residues. CDR3 amino acids: CASSRAIRGEQYF. The CDR3 nucleotides read TGTGCCAGCAGCCGGGCCATCCGGGGTGAGCAGTACTTC.

This clonotype was counted many times. The chain is built from TRBV7-2 and TRBJ2-5, with D maybe TRBD1 (6 bases). Germline lookup yields CDR1 SGHTA and CDR2 FQGNSA. CDR3 length: 15 residues. The V end was cut by 6 bases, the J end by 3 bases, with 17 bases between. CDR3: CASSPQTGPKETQYF. As DNA, the CDR3 is TGTGCCAGCAGTCCCCAGACAGGACCAAAAGAGACCCAGTACTTC. Drawing the rest from reference TRBV7-2 and TRBJ2-5, the complete variable domain is GAGVSQSPSNKVTEKGKDVELRCDPISGHTALYWYRQSLGQGLEFLIYFQGNSAPDKSGLPSDRFSAERTGGSVSTLTIQRTQQEDSAVYLCASSPQTGPKETQYFGPGTRLLVL.

In this sample, this clonotype turned up many times. The rearrangement uses TRBV3-1 and TRBJ1-1, with D possibly being TRBD1 (6 bases). CDR3 length equals 15 residues. V was clipped by 4 bases and J by 6 bases, with 18 bases between them. Germline V lookup: CDR1 LGHDT, CDR2 YNNKEL (reference sequence). The CDR3: CASSRGGQIRAEAFF. The CDR3 DNA is TGTGCCAGCAGCCGAGGGGGACAAATACGGGCTGAAGCTTTCTTT.

V and J are TRBV29-1 and TRBJ2-1; D is unresolved. Germline CDR1 reads SQVTM; CDR2 reads ANQGSEA. Trimming stripped 7 bases from V and 0 bases from J, with 10 bases between. The CDR3 spans 13 residues. For the CDR3, the DNA is TGCAGCGCCGGCACGAGCTCCTACAATGAGCAGTTCTTC. Its translation is CSAGTSSYNEQFF.

This clonotype occurred many times. CDR3 sequence: CASSPAGGAGGYTF. CDR3 nucleotides: TGTGCCAGCAGTCCCGCGGGGGGGGCTGGAGGCTACACCTTC. The J gene is TRBJ1-2, the V gene TRBV6-1, with D maybe TRBD1 (6 bases). CDR1 and CDR2 from the germline V gene are MNHNS and SASEGT. The CDR3 spans 14 residues. Trimming shortened V by 5 bases and J by 8 bases, and 18 bases separated the two germline ends.

The sample holds many counts of this clonotype. The J gene is TRBJ2-7, the V gene TRBV5-1, with TRBD1 matching over 9 bases. The junction had 11 bases not matched to a gene; V was cut back by 0 bases and J by 4 bases. This CDR3 is built from 17 residues. Germline CDR1 and CDR2: SGHRS and YFSETQ. CDR3: CASSLALSGTGSYEQYF. The CDR3, as DNA: TGCGCCAGCAGCTTGGCCCTATCGGGGACAGGGTCGTACGAGCAGTACTTC.